These T cell receptor beta chains were read from a single sample in a study of control samples from healthy donors and cancer patients. Libraries were prepared by immunoSEQ multiplex PCR; TCRdb keeps only in-frame clonotypes and omits some of them. Across fewer than 250,000 clones, the top ten clones capture around 2% of the sample. What was sequenced was blood. The receptors were gathered from a woman aged 25-40 years in good health. Each CDR3 is given with its conserved first and last residue. Fields, in order: J gene, V gene, D gene, CDR3 DNA, CDR3 protein. A D gene is named only where the DNA matches it firmly.

TRBJ2-1 | TRBV4-1 | . | TGCGCCAGCAGCCCCACGTCCGGAGGGATCAATGAGCAGTTCTTC | CASSPTSGGINEQFF
TRBJ2-3 | TRBV3-1/TRBV3-2 | . | TGTGCCAGCAGCCAAGATCGCGTGCGGTCAGATACGCAGTATTTT | CASSQDRVRSDTQYF
TRBJ1-5 | TRBV7-3 | . | TGTGCCAGCAGCTTAACTGGTGTGGACAGAGCGATCCAGCCCCAGCATTTT | CASSLTGVDRAIQPQHF
TRBJ2-3 | TRBV11-2 | . | TGTGCCAGCAGCTTAGGAACGGGCGATACGCAGTATTTT | CASSLGTGDTQYF
TRBJ1-2 | TRBV5-5 | . | TGTGCCAGCAGCTTGAAATGGGCGGGGCTTGATAGGAGAGGCTACACCTTC | CASSLKWAGLDRRGYTF
TRBJ1-2 | TRBV12-3/TRBV12-4 | . | TGTGCCAGCAGTTTCCGGGGTGGCTATGGCTACACCTTC | CASSFRGGYGYTF
TRBJ1-1 | TRBV5-1 | TRBD1 | TGCGCCAGCGGCGGGACAGGGACCACGGCTTTCTTT | CASGGTGTTAFF
TRBJ2-5 | TRBV2 | TRBD2 | TGTGCCAGCACGAAGACTAGCGGGGGGGGTGGGACCCAGTACTTC | CASTKTSGGGGTQYF
TRBJ2-7 | TRBV27 | . | TGTGCCAGCACCCCGGGCTACGGTTACGAGCAGTACTTC | CASTPGYGYEQYF
TRBJ1-3 | TRBV16 | . | TGTGCCAGCAGCCTGGGGGCAGGGCGTTCGGGAAACACCATATATTTT | CASSLGAGRSGNTIYF
TRBJ1-2 | TRBV27 | TRBD1 | TGTGCCAGCAGTGGTACAGGGGCAAACTCCTATGGCTACACCTTC | CASSGTGANSYGYTF
TRBJ1-5 | TRBV28 | . | TGTGCCAGCAGTTCACAAGCCCGGGCACTTAATCAGCCCCAGCATTTT | CASSSQARALNQPQHF
TRBJ2-7 | TRBV15 | . | TGTGCCACCAGCATTGGACAGAGTCGCGAGCAGTACTTC | CATSIGQSREQYF
TRBJ1-1 | TRBV28 | . | TGTGCCAGCAGTTCGTCGGCTGAAGCTTTCTTT | CASSSSAEAFF
TRBJ2-5 | TRBV6-5 | TRBD1 | TGTGCCAGCAGCTGGGACAGGGGGCGAGAGACCCAGTACTTC | CASSWDRGRETQYF
TRBJ2-5 | TRBV11-2 | . | TGTGCCAGCCGCCCCCTGGGGGCGCGAGAGACCCAGTACTTC | CASRPLGARETQYF
TRBJ2-3 | TRBV9 | TRBD1 | TGTGCCAGCAGCGCGGGACAGGGGGCCAATCACTATACGCAGTATTTT | CASSAGQGANHYTQYF
TRBJ2-7 | TRBV5-8 | TRBD2 | TGTGCCAGCAGCTTGCCGGGGGGGGACTACGAGCAGTACTTC | CASSLPGGDYEQYF
TRBJ2-2 | TRBV7-9 | TRBD1 | TGTGCCAGCAGCTCAAACGACAGGGGGAACACCGGGGAGCTGTTTTTT | CASSSNDRGNTGELFF
TRBJ2-7 | TRBV10-1 | . | TGCGCCAGCAGTGAGTCGGAGGAGGCCTCCGAGCAGTACTTC | CASSESEEASEQYF
TRBJ2-7 | TRBV6-2/TRBV6-3 | . | TGTGCCAGCAGTCCAAACAGGTTAACCTACGAGCAGTACTTC | CASSPNRLTYEQYF
TRBJ1-2 | TRBV5-6 | TRBD1 | TGTGCCAGCAGCGCGGACAGGGGGATTTTTGGCTACACCTTC | CASSADRGIFGYTF
TRBJ1-4 | TRBV3-1/TRBV3-2 | TRBD1 | TGTGCCAGCAGCCAAGATCGGGACAGGGAAAAACTGTTTTTT | CASSQDRDREKLFF
TRBJ1-2 | TRBV5-4 | . | TGTGCCAGCAGCTTGGTTGGGGTTGAGAAAGGCTACACCTTC | CASSLVGVEKGYTF
TRBJ1-1 | TRBV11-2 | . | TGTGCCAGCAGCTTAGAAGCGGGCCTAGCGAGCACTGAAGCTTTCTTT | CASSLEAGLASTEAFF
TRBJ1-2 | TRBV5-1 | . | TGCGCCAGCAGCTTGGGGTTTCCGGGTCCCTATGGCTACACCTTC | CASSLGFPGPYGYTF
TRBJ1-4 | TRBV28 | . | TGTGCCAGCAGTTTATCAAGCATTACTAATGAAAAACTGTTTTTT | CASSLSSITNEKLFF
TRBJ1-1 | TRBV7-9 | TRBD1 | TGTGCCAGCAGCCTTACAGGGGTGAACACTGAAGCTTTCTTT | CASSLTGVNTEAFF
TRBJ1-6 | TRBV11-1 | . | TGTGCCAGCAGCCGGGTCGGGACGGTCTATAATTCACCCCTCCACTTT | CASSRVGTVYNSPLHF
TRBJ1-6 | TRBV7-2 | . | TGTGCCAGCAGCTTAGTGGGGGAGTCTGATTCACCCCTCCACTTT | CASSLVGESDSPLHF
TRBJ1-6 | TRBV4-2 | . | TGTGCCAGCAGCCCAAGCACAGAGAGCTATTCACCCCTCCACTTT | CASSPSTESYSPLHF
TRBJ2-5 | TRBV7-9 | TRBD2 | TGTGCCAGCAGCTTAATCGGATTCGCGGGAGCGGGGGGGCAAGAGACCCAGTACTTC | CASSLIGFAGAGGQETQYF
TRBJ2-3 | TRBV5-1 | . | TGCGCCAGCAGCTTGGATGGGGGGACAGATACGCAGTATTTT | CASSLDGGTDTQYF
TRBJ2-3 | TRBV4-1 | TRBD2 | TGCGCCAGCAGCCAAGATAGTGCTAGCGGGGTAAGGGATACGCAGTATTTT | CASSQDSASGVRDTQYF
TRBJ2-1 | TRBV19 | TRBD1 | TGTGCCAGTAGTCCCCGACAGGGTACCTACAATGAGCAGTTCTTC | CASSPRQGTYNEQFF
TRBJ1-4 | TRBV28 | . | TGTGCCAGCAGTTTGTTCCGGGACCTCGGCGTGGAAAAACTGTTTTTT | CASSLFRDLGVEKLFF
TRBJ2-3 | TRBV7-6 | . | TGTGCCAACAGCTTACGGACCGGTCCAGATACGCAGTATTTT | CANSLRTGPDTQYF
TRBJ1-4 | TRBV12-3/TRBV12-4 | TRBD1 | TGTGCCAGCAGTAGACAGGGGTGGGAAAAACTGTTTTTT | CASSRQGWEKLFF
TRBJ1-5 | TRBV6-5 | . | TGTGCCAGCAGTTTGGAGCAGGGGAATCAGCCCCAGCATTTT | CASSLEQGNQPQHF
TRBJ1-2 | TRBV4-1 | . | TGCGCCAGCAACCAAAGGAAGGGAGATGGCTACACCTTC | CASNQRKGDGYTF
TRBJ1-4 | TRBV5-1 | . | TGCGCCAGCAGCCCCCGGACGGGGGGTAATGAAAAACTGTTTTTT | CASSPRTGGNEKLFF
TRBJ1-1 | TRBV28 | TRBD1 | TGTGCCAGCAGTATAAGGGGGCGGAACACTGAAGCTTTCTTT | CASSIRGRNTEAFF
TRBJ1-1 | TRBV4-1 | . | TGCGCCAGCAGCCAAGTTAAAAGGTCCGGGGAGGAAGCTTTCTTT | CASSQVKRSGEEAFF
TRBJ1-2 | TRBV12-3/TRBV12-4 | . | TGTGCCAGCAGTTTTATGGGGGCAGGTGGCTACACCTTC | CASSFMGAGGYTF